This TCR beta chain was recorded in a study of blood T cell repertoires in COVID-19. Across the whole study: The United States, Italy and Spain supplied acute and convalescent COVID-19 samples.

Individuals aged roughly 18 to 95 years were recruited from fewer than 30 US areas. In assigning cohorts, the study relied on participant-reported clinical history. Two negative PCRs, clearance, or symptom resolution characterized the recovered Cohort 3 donors. Data came from immunoSEQ multiplex PCR; TCRdb stores just in-frame clones and leaves some out. The sample yields around 130,000 clones, around 88% seen once. The length of the CDR3 is 14 residues. Germline CDR1 reads SNHLY; CDR2 reads FYNNEI. The V and J ends lost 7 bases and 7 bases, in that order; junction bases with no gene match: 10. The clonotype comes from a woman aged 50 to 60 who had recovered from COVID-19. Input material: PBMCs or T cells enriched from blood (not recorded which). V gene TRBV2 combines with J gene TRBJ2-5; 9 positions match TRBD2. The CDR3 sequence: CASTPAGGAGTQYF. The CDR3 coding sequence is TGTGCCAGCACCCCAGCGGGGGGCGCAGGGACCCAGTACTTC.